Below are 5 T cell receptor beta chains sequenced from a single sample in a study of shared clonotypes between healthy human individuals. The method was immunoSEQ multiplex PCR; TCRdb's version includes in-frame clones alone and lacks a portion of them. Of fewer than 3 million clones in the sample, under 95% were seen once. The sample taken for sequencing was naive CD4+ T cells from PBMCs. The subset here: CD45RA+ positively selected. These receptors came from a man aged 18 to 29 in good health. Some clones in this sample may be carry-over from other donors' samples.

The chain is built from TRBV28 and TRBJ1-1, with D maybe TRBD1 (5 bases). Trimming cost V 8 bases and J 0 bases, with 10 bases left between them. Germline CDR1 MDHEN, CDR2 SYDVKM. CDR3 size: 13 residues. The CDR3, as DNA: TGTGCCAGCCACAGGAGCATGAACACTGAAGCTTTCTTT. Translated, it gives CASHRSMNTEAFF.

As DNA, the CDR3 is TGCGCCAGCAGCCACCAGACAGGGGTCATCTACGAGCAGTACTTC. This gives the protein CASSHQTGVIYEQYF. The chain couples TRBV4-3 to TRBJ2-7; TRBD1 matches 8 bases. The CDR3 contains 15 residues. Germline CDR1 and CDR2: LGHNA and YSLEER. The J segment lost 3 bases and the V segment lost 3 bases, leaving 7 bases of the junction unmatched.

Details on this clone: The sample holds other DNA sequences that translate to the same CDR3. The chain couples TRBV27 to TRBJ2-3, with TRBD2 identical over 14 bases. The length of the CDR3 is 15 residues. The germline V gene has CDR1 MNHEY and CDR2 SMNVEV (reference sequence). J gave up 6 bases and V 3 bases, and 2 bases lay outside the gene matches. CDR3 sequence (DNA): TGTGCCAGCAGTTTCCGACTAGCGGGAGGGGATACGCAGTATTTT. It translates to CASSFRLAGGDTQYF.

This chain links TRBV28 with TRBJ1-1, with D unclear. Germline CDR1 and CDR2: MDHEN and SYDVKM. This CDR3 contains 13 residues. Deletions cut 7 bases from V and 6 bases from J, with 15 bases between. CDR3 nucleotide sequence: TGTGCCAGCACCGACCTCCGGGGTGCTGAAGCTTTCTTT. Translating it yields CASTDLRGAEAFF.

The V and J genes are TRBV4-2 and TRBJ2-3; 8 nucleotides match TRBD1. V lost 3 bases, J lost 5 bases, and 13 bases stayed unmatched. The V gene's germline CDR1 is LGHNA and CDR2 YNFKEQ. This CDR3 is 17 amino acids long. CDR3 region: CASSQALRGQGGDTQYF. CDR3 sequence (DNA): TGTGCCAGCAGCCAGGCCCTCAGGGGGCAAGGGGGAGATACGCAGTATTTT.